The 17 T cell receptor beta chains below were found in one sample sequenced in a study of shared clonotypes between healthy human individuals. The assay was immunoSEQ multiplex PCR, and TCRdb's table has in-frame clones only and misses some. The profile shows fewer than 1 million clones, 95% to 97% of them singletons. Only CD45RO-negative cells positively selected for CCR7 counted as naive CD8 cells, so terminally differentiated effector memory CD45RA+ cells were excluded. The sequencing input was naive CD8+ T cells sorted from blood. The receptors here all came from a man aged 25 to 45 in good health.

This sequence joins TRBV7-8 and TRBJ2-1; TRBD1 agrees at 9 bases. J was trimmed by 5 bases and V by 4 bases; bases with no gene match: 12. Germline CDR1 is SGHVS and CDR2 is FQNEAQ. The CDR3 covers 17 residues. This chain's CDR3 is CASSYTIPGQGHNEQFF. CDR3 sequence (DNA): TGTGCCAGCAGCTATACCATACCGGGACAGGGTCACAATGAGCAGTTCTTC.

The chain employs TRBV29-1 and TRBJ2-7, with D unclear. The CDR3 runs 13 residues. V was clipped by 1 base and J by 0 bases, with 7 bases between them. CDR1 is SQVTM and CDR2 is ANQGSEA in the germline V gene. The CDR3 DNA reads as TGCAGCGTTGAAGCAGCGAACTCCTACGAGCAGTACTTC. Its protein is CSVEAANSYEQYF.

The gene calls are TRBV7-9 and TRBJ1-5, with 9 bases lining up with TRBD1. From germline, CDR1 is SEHNR and CDR2 FQNEAQ (reference sequence). This CDR3 spans 14 amino acids. The trim removed 5 bases at V and 6 bases at J, leaving 5 bases unmatched. The CDR3, as DNA: TGTGCCAGCAGCCCGACAGGGGGTAGTCAGCCCCAGCATTTT. It is translated as CASSPTGGSQPQHF.

This clone was observed once. The chain links TRBV14 to TRBJ2-1, with 7 bases aligning to TRBD1. Trimming cost V 2 bases and J 5 bases; bases outside gene matches: 6. The germline gives CDR1 SGHDN, CDR2 FVKESK. CDR3 length equals 15 residues. The CDR3 region has the DNA TGTGCCAGCAGCCAAAAACAGGGGAGAAACAATGAGCAGTTCTTC. Amino acid sequence: CASSQKQGRNNEQFF.

The V gene is TRBV9, the J gene TRBJ2-1; no firm D call. From germline, CDR1 is SGDLS and CDR2 YYNGEE. The V end lost 0 bases, the J end lost 9 bases, and 19 bases lay between the germline ends. This CDR3 is built from 16 residues. In DNA form, the CDR3 reads TGTGCCAGCAGCGTAGAAGGTTATCCCACCGTCAGTGAGCAGTTCTTC. Amino acid sequence: CASSVEGYPTVSEQFF.

The rearrangement uses TRBV7-6 and TRBJ2-3, with a weak D call TRBD2 (5 bases). V was clipped by 8 bases and J by 2 bases, with 11 bases between them. The CDR3 is 13 residues long. Per germline, CDR1 SGHVS and CDR2 FNYEAQ. CDR3 in amino acids: CASAAGNTDTQYF. DNA for the CDR3: TGTGCCAGCGCGGCGGGTAACACAGATACGCAGTATTTT.

V is TRBV4-1 and J is TRBJ2-3, with 9 bases identical to TRBD2. Trimming cost V 1 base and J 14 bases; bases outside gene matches: 10. CDR1 is MGHRA, CDR2 YSYEKL, per germline. There are 14 residues in the CDR3. The CDR3 loop reads CASSQGLADDTGYF. CDR3 DNA: TGCGCCAGCAGCCAAGGACTAGCGGACGATACGGGGTATTTT.

This clone was observed once. The J gene is TRBJ2-7, the V gene TRBV19; 8 nucleotides match TRBD1. J was trimmed by 4 bases and V by 6 bases; bases with no gene match: 8. Per the germline V gene, CDR1 is LNHDA and CDR2 is SQIVND (reference sequence). The CDR3 length is 14 residues. The CDR3 loop reads CASSSRQGIYEQYF. CDR3 coding DNA: TGTGCCAGTAGCAGTCGACAGGGGATTTACGAGCAGTACTTC. Full variable domain (outside the CDR3, taken from reference TRBV19 and TRBJ2-7): DGGITQSPKYLFRKEGQNVTLSCEQNLNHDAMYWYRQDPGQGLRLIYYSQIVNDFQKGDIAEGYSVSREKKESFPLTVTSAQKNPTAFYLCASSSRQGIYEQYFGPGTRLTVT.

The chain couples TRBV4-1 to TRBJ2-2; D call uncertain. CDR1 and CDR2 from the germline V gene are MGHRA and YSYEKL. Trimming took 1 base from V and 6 from J, leaving 6 bases between them. The CDR3 totals 13 residues. CDR3: CASSQVVPGELFF. For the CDR3, the DNA is TGCGCCAGCAGCCAAGTAGTCCCCGGGGAGCTGTTTTTT.

The rearrangement links TRBV4-1 to TRBJ1-1; tentative D call: TRBD1 (5 bases). Germline CDR1 and CDR2: MGHRA and YSYEKL. V was cut by 1 base and J by 5 bases, with 11 bases left in between. The CDR3 totals 14 residues. CDR3 in DNA: TGCGCCAGCAGCCAAGGGCAGGGTACGACTGAAGCTTTCTTT. Protein: CASSQGQGTTEAFF.

The chain's CDR3 is CASSDRGRNTEAFF. CDR3 nucleotide sequence: TGTGCCAGCAGTGACAGGGGCAGGAACACTGAAGCTTTCTTT. The chain links TRBV6-4 to TRBJ1-1; possibly TRBD1 for D (5 bases). Deletions cut 2 bases from V and 1 base from J, with 8 bases between. This CDR3 has 14 residues. The germline V gene has CDR1 MRHNA and CDR2 SNTAGT.

This clone turned up a few times. This chain uses TRBV5-5 with TRBJ2-2; weak D call: TRBD2 (5 bases). The CDR3 sequence is 13 residues long. V dropped 4 bases and J dropped 4 bases, with 8 bases sitting between them. The V gene's germline CDR1 is SGHKS and CDR2 YYEKEE (reference sequence). CDR3 residues: CASSPGITGELFF. DNA for the CDR3: TGTGCCAGCAGCCCGGGGATCACCGGGGAGCTGTTTTTT.

The rearrangement uses TRBV19 and TRBJ2-2; TRBD2 might be the D (5 bases). Germline values: CDR1 LNHDA, CDR2 SQIVND (reference sequence). This CDR3 comprises 14 residues. V gave up 7 bases and J gave up 10 bases, with 19 bases separating them. CDR3 residues: CASKGRGYLAELFF. The CDR3 coding sequence is TGTGCCAGTAAAGGGAGAGGATATCTAGCGGAGCTGTTTTTT.

V and J are TRBV11-2 and TRBJ2-1, with D perhaps matching TRBD2 (6 bases). The CDR3 has 12 amino acids. V lost 3 bases to trimming and J lost 10 bases, with 10 bases between them. Per germline, CDR1 SGHAT and CDR2 FQNNGV. DNA of the CDR3: TGTGCCAGCAGCTTCAGGACTAAGGAGCAGTTCTTC. This translates into CASSFRTKEQFF.

The chain has TRBV10-2 and TRBJ1-1; 8 bases map to TRBD1. Looked up from germline, CDR1 is WSHSY and CDR2 is SAAADI. V was pared by 4 bases and J by 7 bases, with 8 bases of the junction left unmatched. This CDR3 region has 14 residues. The CDR3 coding sequence is TGCGCCAGCAGTGCAGGGGGCCCGATAAATGAAGCTTTCTTT. Protein sequence: CASSAGGPINEAFF.

Only one count was recorded for this clone. The chain carries TRBV7-3 and TRBJ2-1, with D perhaps TRBD2 (5 bases). CDR1 is SGHTA, CDR2 FQGTGA, per germline. CDR3 length: 16 amino acids. V lost 5 bases to trimming and J lost 10 bases, with 24 bases between them. The DNA for the CDR3 is TGTGCCAGCAGCCAGGAGGTGTCGGGTTCCCTGGGGGAGCAGTTCTTC. Protein: CASSQEVSGSLGEQFF.

This clone was seen once. The rearrangement uses TRBV7-9 and TRBJ2-1; D not resolved. V was pared by 4 bases and J by 7 bases, with 11 bases between. CDR1 and CDR2 (germline): SEHNR, FQNEAQ (reference sequence). This CDR3 contains 13 residues. The CDR3 loop reads CASSSGPPNEQFF. The DNA for the CDR3 is TGTGCCAGCAGCTCCGGCCCCCCGAATGAGCAGTTCTTC. The entire variable domain, with the rest obtained from reference TRBV7-9 and TRBJ2-1, is as follows: DTGVSQNPRHKITKRGQNVTFRCDPISEHNRLYWYRQTLGQGPEFLTYFQNEAQLEKSRLLSDRFSAERPKGSFSTLEIQRTEQGDSAMYLCASSSGPPNEQFFGPGTRLTVL.